The 19 T cell receptor beta chains given below trace back to one sample, sequenced in a study of shared T cell receptors in the human thymus. Generated by immunoSEQ multiplex PCR, the TCRdb table keeps only in-frame clones and is missing some. The repertoire holds 500,000 to 550,000 clones, with more than 75% as singletons. These data also featured in a second study, about human thymus T cells.

The material sequenced was thymocytes. These receptors originate from a boy in the first two years of life with a congenital heart defect.

This chain uses TRBV9 with TRBJ2-7; 7 nucleotides match TRBD2. CDR3 length equals 14 residues. V lost 4 bases, J lost 6 bases, and 10 bases stayed unmatched. In germline, CDR1 is SGDLS, CDR2 YYNGEE. This CDR3 is CASSPLPGEGEQYF. The CDR3 DNA reads TGTGCCAGCAGCCCACTCCCGGGGGAGGGCGAGCAGTACTTC.

The chain is built from TRBV14 and TRBJ2-2; 8 bases are shared with TRBD2. This CDR3 comprises 15 residues. Trimming removed 5 bases from V and 4 bases from J; junction bases left unmatched: 6. The germline V gene encodes CDR1 SGHDN and CDR2 FVKESK. The CDR3 sequence is CASSRAGDATGELFF. The CDR3 DNA follows: TGTGCCAGCAGCAGAGCGGGAGACGCCACCGGGGAGCTGTTTTTT.

V and J are TRBV19 and TRBJ2-7, with 7 bases matching TRBD2. Germline CDR1 reads LNHDA; CDR2 reads SQIVND (reference sequence). The CDR3 contains 15 residues. Losses at the gene ends were 3 bases for V and 3 bases for J; bases not matched to a gene: 8. CDR3 sequence reads: CASSMGGLTYYEQYF. DNA of the CDR3: TGTGCCAGTAGTATGGGGGGACTAACCTACTACGAGCAGTACTTC. Full variable domain (missing parts from reference TRBV19 and TRBJ2-7): DGGITQSPKYLFRKEGQNVTLSCEQNLNHDAMYWYRQDPGQGLRLIYYSQIVNDFQKGDIAEGYSVSREKKESFPLTVTSAQKNPTAFYLCASSMGGLTYYEQYFGPGTRLTVT.

This chain uses TRBV27 with TRBJ2-7; the D gene is possibly TRBD1 (5 bases). The germline CDR1 and CDR2 sequences are MNHEY and SMNVEV (reference sequence). CDR3 length: 16 amino acids. V was pared by 3 bases and J by 0 bases, with 15 bases between. The CDR3 DNA follows: TGTGCCAGCAGTTTCGTGGCAGGGCCAGACTCCTACGAGCAGTACTTC. Its protein is CASSFVAGPDSYEQYF.

The chain's CDR3 is CASSQDTSGRSSEQFF. The DNA of the CDR3 is TGCGCCAGCAGCCAAGATACAAGCGGGAGATCCTCTGAGCAGTTCTTC. The V and J genes are TRBV4-3 and TRBJ2-1, with TRBD2 identical over 8 bases. The CDR3 loop spans 16 amino acids. CDR1 is LGHNA and CDR2 is YSLEER in the germline V gene. The V and J ends lost 0 bases and 9 bases, in that order; junction bases with no gene match: 10.

The chain links TRBV19 to TRBJ2-3; 10 bases are a match to TRBD2. The ends lost 3 bases at V and 8 bases at J; junction bases unmatched: 5. From germline, CDR1 is LNHDA and CDR2 SQIVND (reference sequence). CDR3 length equals 14 residues. In DNA, the CDR3 is TGTGCCAGTAGTATCAAACTAGCGGGACCTACGCAGTATTTT. It translates to CASSIKLAGPTQYF. The whole variable domain, filled in from reference TRBV19 and TRBJ2-3, reads DGGITQSPKYLFRKEGQNVTLSCEQNLNHDAMYWYRQDPGQGLRLIYYSQIVNDFQKGDIAEGYSVSREKKESFPLTVTSAQKNPTAFYLCASSIKLAGPTQYFGPGTRLTVL.

This chain links TRBV19 with TRBJ2-3; 13 bases fit TRBD2. CDR3 size: 17 residues. The V segment lost 3 bases and the J segment 2 bases; nucleotides outside the gene matches: 5. Germline CDR1 LNHDA, CDR2 SQIVND (reference sequence). CDR3 amino acids: CASSIWTSGSATDTQYF. DNA of the CDR3: TGTGCCAGTAGTATTTGGACTAGCGGGAGTGCCACAGATACGCAGTATTTT.

The chain combines TRBV6-6 with TRBJ2-1, with TRBD2 matching 9 bases. This CDR3 region has 16 residues. CDR1 is MNHNY, CDR2 SVGAGI, per germline (reference sequence). The junction had 8 bases not matched to a gene; V was cut back by 2 bases and J by 6 bases. The CDR3 nucleotides are TGTGCCAGCAGTTACGACTGGACTAGCGATTTCAATGAGCAGTTCTTC. It specifies CASSYDWTSDFNEQFF.

This clone was seen a single time. This rearrangement joins TRBV5-1 to TRBJ2-2, with D tentatively TRBD1 (6 bases). The V and J ends lost 3 bases and 1 base respectively, with 10 bases between them. The CDR3 consists of 15 residues. The V gene's germline CDR1 is SGHRS and CDR2 YFSETQ. The CDR3 spells CASSYRDKNTGELFF. For the CDR3, the DNA is TGCGCCAGCAGCTACCGGGACAAGAACACCGGGGAGCTGTTTTTT.

The rearrangement uses TRBV2 and TRBJ2-1; maybe TRBD2 (6 bases). The V gene's germline CDR1 is SNHLY and CDR2 FYNNEI. This CDR3 has 11 residues. The CDR3 DNA is TGTGCGGGACTGTCCCTTGGGGAGCAGTTCTTC. Its translation is CAGLSLGEQFF.

The rearrangement links TRBV15 to TRBJ1-5; D is uncertain. Germline CDR1 reads LNHNV; CDR2 reads YYDKDF (reference sequence). V lost 6 bases and J 3 bases, leaving 9 bases between the germline ends. CDR3 length equals 13 residues. In DNA, the CDR3 is TGTGCCACCAGGCGGGGTACCAATCAGCCCCAGCATTTT. This encodes CATRRGTNQPQHF.

The chain has TRBV7-9 and TRBJ1-2; 9 nucleotides match TRBD1. The CDR3 covers 16 residues. Trimming removed 5 bases from V and 3 bases from J; junction bases left unmatched: 10. Per the germline V gene, CDR1 is SEHNR and CDR2 is FQNEAQ (reference sequence). CDR3 amino acids: CASSATRDRDHYGYTF. CDR3 nucleotides: TGTGCCAGCAGCGCGACCCGGGACAGGGACCACTATGGCTACACCTTC.

The gene calls are TRBV4-3 and TRBJ2-7, with D uncertain. This CDR3 comprises 16 residues. The V end lost 0 bases, the J end lost 4 bases, and 16 bases lay between the germline ends. Germline V gene sequence: CDR1 LGHNA, CDR2 YSLEER. The CDR3 spells CASSQDREAEVYEQYF. The CDR3 coding sequence is TGCGCCAGCAGCCAAGATCGTGAGGCAGAAGTATACGAGCAGTACTTC.

This clone appeared once. The chain recombines TRBV28 with TRBJ2-3, with TRBD1 identical over 8 bases. This CDR3 has 16 amino acids. Germline CDR1 reads MDHEN; CDR2 reads SYDVKM. V gave up 6 bases and J gave up 2 bases; unmatched junction bases: 10. The CDR3 bases are TGTGCCAGCAGCCCGGAACAGGGGGGCATCACAGATACGCAGTATTTT. Protein sequence: CASSPEQGGITDTQYF.

This clone was picked up a small number of times. V gene TRBV5-5 combines with J gene TRBJ2-2; D remains ambiguous. V lost 4 bases to trimming and J lost 1 base, with 20 bases between them. This CDR3 region has 18 residues. Looked up from germline, CDR1 is SGHKS and CDR2 is YYEKEE (reference sequence). CDR3 protein: CASSQSHGWVRNTGELFF. CDR3 sequence (DNA): TGTGCCAGCAGCCAAAGTCACGGGTGGGTTCGGAACACCGGGGAGCTGTTTTTT.

This chain uses TRBV5-6 with TRBJ1-3; the D gene is possibly TRBD1 (5 bases). V lost 3 bases and J lost 4, with 14 bases in between. Germline lookup yields CDR1 SGHDT and CDR2 YYEEEE. The CDR3 is made up of 15 amino acids. The CDR3 sequence is CASSWGREGGNTIYF. In DNA, the CDR3 is TGTGCCAGCAGCTGGGGCAGGGAGGGCGGAAACACCATATATTTT.

As concerns this clone: The sample contains more than one DNA sequence encoding this CDR3. The V gene is TRBV11-2, the J gene TRBJ2-7, with TRBD2 as a possible D gene (5 bases). CDR1 is SGHAT and CDR2 is FQNNGV in the germline V gene. The CDR3 runs to 13 residues. V lost 5 bases and J lost 0, with 8 bases in between. The CDR3, as DNA: TGTGCCAGCAGCCCTACTAGCTCCTACGAGCAGTACTTC. This codes for CASSPTSSYEQYF.

V and J are TRBV10-3 and TRBJ2-7; 9 bases fit TRBD2. CDR3 size: 15 residues. J lost 0 bases, V lost 11 bases, and 11 bases had no gene match. The germline V gene encodes CDR1 ENHRY and CDR2 SYGVKD. DNA for the CDR3: TGTGCCTCCCTCCCTAGACTAGCGGCCTCCTACGAGCAGTACTTC. Its translation is CASLPRLAASYEQYF.

The rearrangement joins TRBV5-6 to TRBJ1-6; 7 bases line up with TRBD1. Germline V gene sequence: CDR1 SGHDT, CDR2 YYEEEE. There are 15 residues in the CDR3. V shed 4 bases and J 8 bases; nucleotides not matched to a gene: 9. The CDR3 is CASSPRGTVDSPLHF. The CDR3 DNA is TGTGCCAGCAGCCCCAGGGGGACAGTAGATTCACCCCTCCACTTT.